This entry concerns a single T cell receptor beta chain. CDR1 and CDR2 from the germline V gene are SGHRS and YFSETQ. This CDR3 spans 14 amino acids. The ends were cut back, 2 bases at V and 3 bases at J, with 12 bases in the middle. The source of the sample is a study of OX40 agonist ivuxolimab in advanced cancers. On the study more broadly: Patients were infused with ivuxolimab every 2 weeks at 0.01 to 10 mg/kg.

Sequenced by immunoSEQ multiplex PCR; TCRdb stores in-frame clones only, minus some. The data hold approximately 44,000 clones, with 91% observed a single time. The chain couples TRBV5-1 to TRBJ2-7; tentatively, D is TRBD1 (6 bases). The clonotype was recovered from an adult with an advanced solid tumor such as melanoma, head and neck, liver or kidney cancer. This sample comprised CD4+ or CD8+ T cells sorted from blood, obtained in a trial of the OX40 agonist ivuxolimab. In nucleotides, the CDR3 is TGCGCCAGCAGCTTTGGCCAGGGGTTCTACGAGCAGTACTTC. Protein: CASSFGQGFYEQYF.